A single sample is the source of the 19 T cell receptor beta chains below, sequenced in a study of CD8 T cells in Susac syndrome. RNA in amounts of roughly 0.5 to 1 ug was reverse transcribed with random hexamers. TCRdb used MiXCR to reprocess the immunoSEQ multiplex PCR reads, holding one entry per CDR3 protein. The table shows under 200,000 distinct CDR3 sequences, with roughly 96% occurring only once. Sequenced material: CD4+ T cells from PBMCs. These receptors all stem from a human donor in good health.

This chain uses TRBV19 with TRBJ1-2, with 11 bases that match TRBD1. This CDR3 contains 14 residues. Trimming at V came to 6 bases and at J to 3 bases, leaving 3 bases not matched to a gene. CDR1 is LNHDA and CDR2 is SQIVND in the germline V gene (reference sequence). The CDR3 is CASRDRGRDYGYTF. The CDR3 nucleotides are TGTGCCAGTAGGGACAGGGGGCGCGACTATGGCTACACCTTC.

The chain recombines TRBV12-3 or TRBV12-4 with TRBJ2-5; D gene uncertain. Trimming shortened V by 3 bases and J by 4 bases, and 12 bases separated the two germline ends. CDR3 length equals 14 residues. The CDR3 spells CASSFETGGETQYF. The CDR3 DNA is TGTGCCAGCAGTTTCGAGACGGGTGGAGAGACCCAGTACTTC.

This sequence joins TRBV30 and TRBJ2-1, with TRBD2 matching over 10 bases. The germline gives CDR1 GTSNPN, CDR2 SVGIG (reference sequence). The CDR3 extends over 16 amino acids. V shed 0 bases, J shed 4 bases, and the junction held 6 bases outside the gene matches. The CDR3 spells CAWSVFLAGDYNEQFF. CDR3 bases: TGTGCCTGGAGTGTCTTTCTAGCGGGAGATTACAATGAGCAGTTCTTC.

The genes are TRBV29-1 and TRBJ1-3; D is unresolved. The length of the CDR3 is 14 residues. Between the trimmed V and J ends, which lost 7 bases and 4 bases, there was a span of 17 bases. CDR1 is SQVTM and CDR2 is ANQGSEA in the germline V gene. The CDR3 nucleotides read TGCAGCGCCACCGTGGATTATTTCGGAAACACCATATATTTT. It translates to CSATVDYFGNTIYF.

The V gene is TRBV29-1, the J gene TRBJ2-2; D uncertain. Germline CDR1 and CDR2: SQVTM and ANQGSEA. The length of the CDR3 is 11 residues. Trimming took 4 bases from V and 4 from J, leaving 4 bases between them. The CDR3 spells CSVVRTGELFF. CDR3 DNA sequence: TGCAGCGTTGTCCGCACCGGGGAGCTGTTTTTT.

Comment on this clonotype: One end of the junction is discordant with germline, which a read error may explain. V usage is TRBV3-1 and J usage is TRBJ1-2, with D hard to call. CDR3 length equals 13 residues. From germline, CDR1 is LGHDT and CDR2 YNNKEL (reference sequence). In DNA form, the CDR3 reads TGTGCCAGCAGTCAAGCAGGATACTATGGCTACACCTTC. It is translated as CASSQAGYYGYTF.

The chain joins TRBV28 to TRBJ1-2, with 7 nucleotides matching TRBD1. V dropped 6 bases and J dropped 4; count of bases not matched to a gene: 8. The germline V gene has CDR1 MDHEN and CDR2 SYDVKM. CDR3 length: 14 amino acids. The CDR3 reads CASRAGGLSYGYTF. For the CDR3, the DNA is TGTGCCAGCAGGGCAGGGGGTCTGTCCTATGGCTACACCTTC.

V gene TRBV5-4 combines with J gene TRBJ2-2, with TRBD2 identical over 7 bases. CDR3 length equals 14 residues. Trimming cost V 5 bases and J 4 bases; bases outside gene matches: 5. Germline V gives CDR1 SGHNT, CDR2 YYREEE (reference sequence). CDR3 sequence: CASRPSGATGELFF. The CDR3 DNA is TGTGCCAGCAGGCCTAGCGGAGCCACCGGGGAGCTGTTTTTT.

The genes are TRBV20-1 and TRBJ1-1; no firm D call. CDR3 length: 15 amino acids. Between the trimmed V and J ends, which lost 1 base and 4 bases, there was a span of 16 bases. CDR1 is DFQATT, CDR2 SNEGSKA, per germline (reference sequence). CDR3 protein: CSARVGSLRGTEAFF. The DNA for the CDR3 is TGCAGTGCTAGAGTGGGTTCCCTCCGCGGCACTGAAGCTTTCTTT.

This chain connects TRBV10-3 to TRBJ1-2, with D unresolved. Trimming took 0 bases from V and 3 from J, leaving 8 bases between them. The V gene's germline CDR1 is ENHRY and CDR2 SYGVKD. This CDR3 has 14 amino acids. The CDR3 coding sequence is TGTGCCATCAGTGAGTCGGAGGGATACTATGGCTACACCTTC. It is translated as CAISESEGYYGYTF.

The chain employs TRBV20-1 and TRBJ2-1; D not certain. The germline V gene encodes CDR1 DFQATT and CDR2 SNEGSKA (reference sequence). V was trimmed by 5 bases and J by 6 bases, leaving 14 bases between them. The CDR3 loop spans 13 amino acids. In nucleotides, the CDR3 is TGCAGTGCTGCCGGACGCCTCACCAATGAGCAGTTCTTC. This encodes CSAAGRLTNEQFF.

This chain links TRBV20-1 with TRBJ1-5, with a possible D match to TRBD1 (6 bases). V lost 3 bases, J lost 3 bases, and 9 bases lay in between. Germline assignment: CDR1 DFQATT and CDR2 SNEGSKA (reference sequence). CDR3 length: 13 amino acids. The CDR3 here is CSARDRYNQPQHF. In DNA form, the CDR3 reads TGCAGTGCTAGGGACAGATACAATCAGCCCCAGCATTTT.

The CDR3 reads CSARGVASGANVLTF. The CDR3 region has the DNA TGCAGTGCTAGAGGGGTGGCCTCTGGGGCCAACGTCCTGACTTTC. This chain connects TRBV20-1 to TRBJ2-6; D call uncertain. CDR3 length: 15 residues. Germline CDR1 DFQATT, CDR2 SNEGSKA (reference sequence). V was trimmed by 1 base and J by 0 bases, leaving 7 bases between them.

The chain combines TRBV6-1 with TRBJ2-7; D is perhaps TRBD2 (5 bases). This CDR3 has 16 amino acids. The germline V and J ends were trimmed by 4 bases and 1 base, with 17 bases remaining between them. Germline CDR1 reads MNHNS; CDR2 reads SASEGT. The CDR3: CASSGHKITSSYEQYV. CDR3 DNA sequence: TGTGCCAGCAGTGGTCACAAGATAACTAGTTCCTACGAGCAGTACGTC.

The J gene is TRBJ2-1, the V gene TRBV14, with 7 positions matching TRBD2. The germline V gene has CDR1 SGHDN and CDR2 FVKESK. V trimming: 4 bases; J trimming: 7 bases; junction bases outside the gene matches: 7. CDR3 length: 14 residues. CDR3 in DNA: TGTGCCAGCAGCCCTTCTCGGGGGGTTAATGAGCAGTTCTTC. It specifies CASSPSRGVNEQFF.

The CDR3 nucleotides read TGCGCCAGCAGCCAGGCAGATAGCTCCTACAATGAGCAGTTCTTC. This translates into CASSQADSSYNEQFF. This chain joins TRBV4-1 and TRBJ2-1; D unclear. Trimming left V 3 bases short and J 0 bases short, with 9 bases between. The length of the CDR3 is 15 residues. Per the germline V gene, CDR1 is MGHRA and CDR2 is YSYEKL.

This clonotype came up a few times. This CDR3 reads CASSLGNSGANVLTF. The CDR3 nucleotides read TGCGCCAGCAGCTTGGGGAACTCTGGGGCCAACGTCCTGACTTTC. The chain employs TRBV5-1 and TRBJ2-6; D is uncertain. This CDR3 contains 15 residues. V lost 0 bases and J lost 0, with 4 bases in between. Germline V gives CDR1 SGHRS, CDR2 YFSETQ.

The CDR3 reads CAISPTSPTTSYEQYV. The DNA for the CDR3 is TGTGCCATCAGTCCGACTAGCCCGACCACCTCCTACGAGCAGTACGTC. The chain links TRBV10-3 to TRBJ2-7; TRBD2 aligns across 7 bases. This CDR3 is 16 amino acids long. Losses at the gene ends were 5 bases for V and 0 bases for J; bases not matched to a gene: 10. Germline CDR1 ENHRY, CDR2 SYGVKD.

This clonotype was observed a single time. The CDR3 sequence is CASSLSKGAYEQYV. The CDR3 nucleotides read TGTGCCAGCAGTCTTTCGAAGGGAGCCTACGAGCAGTACGTC. The gene calls are TRBV6-5 and TRBJ2-7; TRBD2 is a possible D gene (5 bases). Trimming removed 5 bases at V and 2 bases at J, with 13 bases between. Germline lookup yields CDR1 MNHEY and CDR2 SVGAGI. This CDR3 is built from 14 residues.